The 29 T cell receptor beta chains given below trace back to one sample, sequenced in a study of breast tumors, draining lymph nodes, adjacent tissues. TCRdb processed the multiplex PCR reads anew with MiXCR; each CDR3 protein has one entry. The sample includes roughly 130,000 distinct CDR3 sequences, just under 20% seen only once; the top ten take less than 4.5%. Breast cancer patients provided tissue from their axillary draining lymph nodes. Material for sequencing was axillary lymph node tissue. All receptors come from a female donor with breast cancer. Some clones in this sample may be carry-over from other donors' samples.

At least ten counts were recorded for this clonotype. V is TRBV5-4 and J is TRBJ1-5, with D perhaps matching TRBD1 (5 bases). CDR3 length equals 14 residues. Germline loops: CDR1 SGHNT, CDR2 YYREEE (reference sequence). V was clipped by 4 bases and J by 2 bases, with 10 bases between them. The chain's CDR3 is CASSLQGGNQPQHF. The CDR3 DNA sequence: TGTGCCAGCAGCCTCCAGGGCGGCAATCAGCCCCAGCATTTT.

Of note for this clonotype: A clone one base away is much larger, so this may be a read error. This chain connects TRBV6-6 to TRBJ1-3; D is uncertain. Germline lookup yields CDR1 MNHNY and CDR2 SVGAGI (reference sequence). This CDR3 is 16 amino acids long. This chain's CDR3 is CASSYSGERDGNTIHF. The CDR3, as DNA: TGTGCCAGCAGTTACTCTGGGGAGAGAGATGGAAACACCATACATTTT.

This clonotype was seen at least ten times. The V gene is TRBV14, the J gene TRBJ2-6, with D uncertain. The CDR3 has 17 amino acids. V was pared by 0 bases and J by 3 bases, with 12 bases between. Germline CDR1 and CDR2: SGHDN and FVKESK. In DNA form, the CDR3 reads TGTGCCAGCAGCCAAGATTTATGGGTGGTTGGGGCCAACGTCCTGACTTTC. This sequence encodes CASSQDLWVVGANVLTF.

This clonotype was detected ten times or more. The chain recombines TRBV20-1 with TRBJ1-3; D might be TRBD1 (5 bases). The germline V and J ends were trimmed by 4 bases and 0 bases, with 13 bases remaining between them. CDR1 and CDR2 (germline): DFQATT, SNEGSKA (reference sequence). The CDR3 extends over 15 amino acids. CDR3 protein: CSAIPGLRSGNTIYF. CDR3 nucleotides: TGCAGTGCTATACCGGGACTACGCTCTGGAAACACCATATATTTT.

This clonotype has a count of ten or more. The chain is built from TRBV20-1 and TRBJ1-5; D not certain. CDR1 DFQATT and CDR2 SNEGSKA come from the germline V gene (reference sequence). Between the trimmed V and J ends, which lost 5 bases and 5 bases, there was a span of 13 bases. The CDR3 sequence is 13 residues long. Written as DNA, the CDR3 is TGCAGTGCTGGGTGGGGAAAGTATCAGCCCCAGCATTTT. It is translated as CSAGWGKYQPQHF.

Details on this clonotype: This sequence may be a read error, since a much larger clone differs from it by one base. The conserved closing phenylalanine or tryptophan is absent in this CDR3, likely reflecting a read error. The rearrangement uses TRBV9 and TRBJ2-5; 9 bases line up with TRBD1. Germline values: CDR1 SGDLS, CDR2 YYNGEE. This CDR3 contains 15 residues. The V gene end was trimmed by 0 bases and the J gene end by 4 bases; junction bases not matched to a gene: 4. For the CDR3, the DNA is TGTGCCAGCAGCGTAGGACAGGGGGGTCGAGAGACCCAGTACCTC. Its protein is CASSVGQGGRETQYL.

This clonotype was detected many times. This chain connects TRBV6-5 to TRBJ2-3, with TRBD2 matching 8 bases. The CDR3 extends over 16 amino acids. V lost 4 bases to trimming and J lost 1 base; unmatched junction nucleotides: 7. In germline, CDR1 is MNHEY, CDR2 SVGAGI. The CDR3 DNA is TGTGCCAGCAGTTCACTAGCGGCGCAAGGCACAGATACGCAGTATTTT. It yields the protein CASSSLAAQGTDTQYF.

The table lists this clonotype with many counts. The V call is TRBV15, the J call TRBJ2-5; the D is unclear. The CDR3 contains 14 residues. Germline loops: CDR1 LNHNV, CDR2 YYDKDF (reference sequence). V was clipped by 1 base and J by 5 bases, with 11 bases between them. For the CDR3, the DNA is TGTGCCACCAGCAGAGTACAGCCTAGGGAGACCCAGTACTTC. This encodes CATSRVQPRETQYF.

This clonotype occurred many times. V gene TRBV6-6 combines with J gene TRBJ1-2; no firm D call. This CDR3 is built from 14 residues. Trimming shortened V by 5 bases and J by 1 base, and 11 bases separated the two germline ends. In germline, CDR1 is MNHNY, CDR2 SVGAGI (reference sequence). CDR3 loop: CASSQTDYNYGYTF. CDR3 nucleotide sequence: TGTGCCAGCAGTCAGACTGATTATAACTATGGCTACACCTTC.

Comment on this clonotype: Given a much more abundant clone one base away, this may be a read error. V is TRBV30 and J is TRBJ2-2; the D gene is possibly TRBD2 (5 bases). Germline V gives CDR1 GTSNPN, CDR2 SVGIG (reference sequence). This CDR3 region has 14 residues. The DNA of the CDR3 is TGTGCCTGGAGCACCCCAGAAAGAACCGGGGAGCTGCTTTTT. As protein: CAWSTPERTGELLF.

This clonotype was detected many times. The chain uses TRBV20-1 and TRBJ1-4, with 10 nucleotides matching TRBD1. Germline V CDR1 and CDR2: DFQATT, SNEGSKA (reference sequence). This CDR3 has 14 amino acids. Trimming took 6 bases from V and 7 from J; bases not matched to a gene: 8. CDR3 loop: CSAPPTGGREKLFF. CDR3 nucleotide sequence: TGCAGTGCCCCGCCGACAGGGGGCCGTGAAAAACTGTTTTTT.

This clonotype was counted only a few times. The V and J genes are TRBV19 and TRBJ2-5; D might be TRBD2 (6 bases). Between the trimmed V and J ends, which lost 5 bases and 0 bases, there was a span of 16 bases. Germline V gene lookup returns CDR1 LNHDA and CDR2 SQIVND (reference sequence). The CDR3 runs 16 residues. CDR3 residues: CASSALYWGDQETQYF. The DNA for the CDR3 is TGTGCCAGTAGTGCCCTCTACTGGGGGGACCAAGAGACCCAGTACTTC.

This clonotype was counted many times. V gene TRBV6-2 or TRBV6-3 combines with J gene TRBJ2-7; 7 nucleotides match TRBD1. With V trimmed by 7 bases and J by 1 base, 4 bases remained unmatched. Germline loops: CDR1 MNHEY, CDR2 SVGEGT. CDR3 length equals 13 residues. CDR3 protein: CASTGQVSYEQYF. DNA for the CDR3: TGTGCCAGCACCGGACAGGTTTCCTACGAGCAGTACTTC.

In this sample, this clonotype turned up many times. The chain joins TRBV20-1 to TRBJ1-5; D is uncertain. Per the germline V gene, CDR1 is DFQATT and CDR2 is SNEGSKA (reference sequence). CDR3 size: 13 residues. With 2 bases removed from V and 6 bases from J, the gap between germline ends came to 11 bases. The CDR3 protein is CSARFRVSQPQHF. The CDR3 nucleotides read TGCAGTGCTAGATTTCGGGTGTCTCAGCCCCAGCATTTT.

The chain employs TRBV19 and TRBJ1-1; D is unclear. V shed 9 bases and J shed 1 base, with 9 bases lying between them. Germline CDR1 and CDR2: LNHDA and SQIVND (reference sequence). The CDR3 covers 12 residues. CDR3 in amino acids: CASRLGNTEAFF. CDR3 coding DNA: TGTGCCAGCCGGTTGGGGAACACTGAAGCTTTCTTT. Based on the CDR3 plus reference TRBV19 and TRBJ1-1, the full variable domain is DGGITQSPKYLFRKEGQNVTLSCEQNLNHDAMYWYRQDPGQGLRLIYYSQIVNDFQKGDIAEGYSVSREKKESFPLTVTSAQKNPTAFYLCASRLGNTEAFFGQGTRLTVV.

Concerning this clonotype: Given a much more abundant clone one base away, this may be a read error. Without the conserved terminal phenylalanine or tryptophan, this CDR3 likely stems from a read error. V gene TRBV7-2 combines with J gene TRBJ1-5; D possibly corresponds to TRBD1 (6 bases). In germline, CDR1 is SGHTA, CDR2 FQGNSA. The CDR3 is 14 amino acids. V lost 3 bases and J lost 7, with 13 bases in between. The CDR3 reads CASSFTGLGQPQHL. The CDR3 DNA sequence: TGTGCCAGCAGCTTTACAGGGCTCGGGCAGCCCCAGCATCTT.

Comments on this clonotype: Given a much more abundant clone one base away, this may be a read error. The rearrangement links TRBV12-3 or TRBV12-4 to TRBJ2-1; possibly TRBD2 for D (6 bases). The CDR3 is made up of 14 amino acids. For the CDR3, the DNA is TGTGCCTGCAGTTTAAGGACTACCTACAATGAGCAGTTCTTC. Its translation is CACSLRTTYNEQFF.

This clonotype was recorded a few times. The rearrangement joins TRBV19 to TRBJ1-1; D is unresolved. Trimming left V 6 bases short and J 1 base short, with 9 bases between. The CDR3 runs 13 residues. Germline lookup yields CDR1 LNHDA and CDR2 SQIVND (reference sequence). The CDR3 DNA follows: TGTGCCAGTAGACCCGGGCCGAACACTGAAGCTTTCTTT. It encodes CASRPGPNTEAFF. Full variable domain (remainder filled in from reference TRBV19 and TRBJ1-1): DGGITQSPKYLFRKEGQNVTLSCEQNLNHDAMYWYRQDPGQGLRLIYYSQIVNDFQKGDIAEGYSVSREKKESFPLTVTSAQKNPTAFYLCASRPGPNTEAFFGQGTRLTVV.

This clonotype showed up many times. The chain combines TRBV9 with TRBJ2-2; TRBD1 matches 7 bases. The germline CDR1 and CDR2 sequences are SGDLS and YYNGEE. The CDR3 contains 16 residues. V trimming: 0 bases; J trimming: 2 bases; junction bases outside the gene matches: 4. The CDR3 is CASSVGVGGNTGELFF. The CDR3 DNA reads TGTGCCAGCAGCGTAGGCGTAGGGGGCAACACCGGGGAGCTGTTTTTT.

In this sample, this clonotype turned up many times. The genes are TRBV24-1 and TRBJ2-1; 15 nucleotides align to TRBD2. CDR1 is KGHDR, CDR2 SFDVKD, per germline. The length of the CDR3 is 17 residues. The V gene end was trimmed by 5 bases and the J gene end by 6 bases; junction bases not matched to a gene: 7. The CDR3 DNA reads TGTGCCACCAGTGGCGGGGGACTAGCGGGGGGATCCAATGAGCAGTTCTTC. It specifies CATSGGGLAGGSNEQFF.

This clonotype showed up just once. At one end the junction does not follow the germline gene, possibly because of a read error. The chain employs TRBV6-5 and TRBJ1-4; D gene unclear. This CDR3 spans 14 amino acids. Germline V gene data show CDR1 as MNHEY and CDR2 as SVGAGI. The CDR3 region is CASRRTATNEELFF. The CDR3 DNA sequence: TGTGCCAGCAGGAGGACGGCAACTAATGAAGAACTGTTTTTT.

This clonotype was seen ten or more times. The junction departs from germline at one end; a sequencing error may be responsible. The chain has TRBV7-7 and TRBJ2-1; 8 bases align to TRBD1. There are 16 residues in the CDR3. Germline V gene data show CDR1 as SSHAT and CDR2 as FNYEAQ (reference sequence). The chain's CDR3 is CASSALRTGLAGEQFF. Here the CDR3 DNA reads TGTGCTAGCAGCGCGCTTAGGACAGGGCTTGCTGGTGAGCAGTTCTTC.

On this clonotype itself: In this CDR3 the conserved last residue, phenylalanine or tryptophan, is missing, so a read error is likely. V usage is TRBV6-5 and J usage is TRBJ2-3; D possibly corresponds to TRBD2 (6 bases). Germline V lookup: CDR1 MNHEY, CDR2 SVGAGI. Trimming removed 4 bases from V and 6 bases from J, with 11 bases in between. The length of the CDR3 is 13 residues. The CDR3 coding sequence is TGTGCCAGCAGTTTAGGAGGGGAGGATACGCAGTATCTT. Its protein is CASSLGGEDTQYL.

At least ten counts were recorded for this clonotype. The rearrangement links TRBV13 to TRBJ2-1; 14 nucleotides agree with TRBD2. Germline V gene sequence: CDR1 PRHDT, CDR2 FYEKMQ (reference sequence). The CDR3 is 16 residues long. Unmatched junction bases numbered 6, after V lost 5 bases and J lost 6 bases. CDR3 in amino acids: CASSPPTSGGANEQFF. CDR3 sequence (DNA): TGTGCCAGCAGCCCACCGACTAGCGGGGGGGCCAATGAGCAGTTCTTC.

Notes on this clonotype: One end of the junction fails to match germline, which may point to a read error. The chain has TRBV4-1 and TRBJ2-2, with D possibly being TRBD2 (5 bases). CDR1 is MGHRA, CDR2 YSYEKL, per germline. The CDR3 consists of 14 residues. For the CDR3, the DNA is TGCGCCAGCAGCCATCCGGGCAACACCGGGGAGCTGTCTTTT. Translation gives CASSHPGNTGELSF.

In this sample, this clonotype turned up many times. The chain joins TRBV20-1 to TRBJ2-3; the match to TRBD2 covers 8 bases. J gave up 6 bases and V 5 bases, and 7 bases lay outside the gene matches. Germline V gives CDR1 DFQATT, CDR2 SNEGSKA (reference sequence). The CDR3 sequence is 13 residues long. CDR3 sequence (DNA): TGCAGTGCTCCAGCGGGAGTGGGGGATACGCAGTATTTT. Protein: CSAPAGVGDTQYF.

Remarks on this clonotype: The germline gene is not matched at one end of the junction; a read error may be the cause. The chain carries TRBV7-9 and TRBJ2-1, with 8 bases matching TRBD2. Germline CDR1 and CDR2: SEHNR and FQNEAQ (reference sequence). CDR3 size: 17 residues. The CDR3 loop reads CASSPQRGTSSYNEQFF. CDR3 bases: TGCGCCAGCAGCCCCCAGCGGGGGACAAGCTCCTACAATGAGCAGTTCTTC.

This clonotype was detected only a few times. V is TRBV28 and J is TRBJ2-7; D ambiguous. Germline V gives CDR1 MDHEN, CDR2 SYDVKM. V dropped 6 bases and J dropped 7 bases, with 19 bases sitting between them. The CDR3 is 14 residues long. CDR3 region: CASSPPGPVPEQYF. The CDR3 bases are TGTGCCAGCAGCCCACCCGGCCCAGTCCCAGAGCAGTACTTC.

The count of this clonotype is one. It may be a read error: a sequence one base away is much more abundant. The V call is TRBV27, the J call TRBJ2-7; TRBD2 is a possible D gene (5 bases). The germline gives CDR1 MNHEY, CDR2 SMNVEV (reference sequence). The V and J ends lost 6 bases and 2 bases respectively, with 14 bases between them. This CDR3 is built from 14 residues. The CDR3 sequence: CASREATTTYEQYF. CDR3 DNA sequence: TGTGCCAGCAGGGAGGCCACAACGACCTACGAGCAGTACTTC.